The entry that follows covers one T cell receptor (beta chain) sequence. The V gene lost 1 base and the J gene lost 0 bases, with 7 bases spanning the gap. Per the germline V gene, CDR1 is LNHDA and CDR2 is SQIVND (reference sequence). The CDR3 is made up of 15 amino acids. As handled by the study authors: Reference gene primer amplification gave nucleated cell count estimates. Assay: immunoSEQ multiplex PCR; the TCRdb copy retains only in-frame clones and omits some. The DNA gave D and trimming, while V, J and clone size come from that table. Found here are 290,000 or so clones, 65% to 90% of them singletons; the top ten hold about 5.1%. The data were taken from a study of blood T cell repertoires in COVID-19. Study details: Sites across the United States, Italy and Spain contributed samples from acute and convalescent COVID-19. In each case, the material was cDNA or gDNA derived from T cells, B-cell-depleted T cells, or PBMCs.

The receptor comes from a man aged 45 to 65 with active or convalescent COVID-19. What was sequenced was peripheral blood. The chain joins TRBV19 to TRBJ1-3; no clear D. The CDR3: CASSIAGSSGNTIYF. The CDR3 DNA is TGTGCCAGTAGTATAGCGGGGAGCTCTGGAAACACCATATATTTT.